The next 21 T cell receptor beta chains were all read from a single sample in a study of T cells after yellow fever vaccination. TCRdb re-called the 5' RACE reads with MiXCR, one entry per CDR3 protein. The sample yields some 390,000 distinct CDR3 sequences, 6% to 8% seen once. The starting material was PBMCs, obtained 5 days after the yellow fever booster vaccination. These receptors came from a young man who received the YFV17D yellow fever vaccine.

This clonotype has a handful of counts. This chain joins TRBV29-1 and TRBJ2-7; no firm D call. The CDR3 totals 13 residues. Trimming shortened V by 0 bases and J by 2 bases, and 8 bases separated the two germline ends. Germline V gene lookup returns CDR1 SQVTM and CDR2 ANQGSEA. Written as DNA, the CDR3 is TGCAGCGTTGAAGATGACACCACCTACGAGCAGTACTTC. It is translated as CSVEDDTTYEQYF.

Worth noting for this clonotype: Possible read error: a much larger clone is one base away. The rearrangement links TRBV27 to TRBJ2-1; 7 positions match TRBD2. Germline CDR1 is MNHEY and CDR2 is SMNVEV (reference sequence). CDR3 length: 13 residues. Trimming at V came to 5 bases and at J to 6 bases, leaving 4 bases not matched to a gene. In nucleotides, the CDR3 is TGTGCCAGCAGTAGAAGGACTAGCAATGAGCAGTTCTTC. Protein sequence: CASSRRTSNEQFF.

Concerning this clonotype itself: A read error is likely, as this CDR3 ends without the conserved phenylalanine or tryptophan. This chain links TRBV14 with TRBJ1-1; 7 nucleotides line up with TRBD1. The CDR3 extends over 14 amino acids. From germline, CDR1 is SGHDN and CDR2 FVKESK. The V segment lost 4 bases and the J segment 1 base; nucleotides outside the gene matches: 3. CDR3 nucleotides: TGTGCCAGCAGCCCCTGGACAGGGAACACTGAAGCTTTCCTT. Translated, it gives CASSPWTGNTEAFL.

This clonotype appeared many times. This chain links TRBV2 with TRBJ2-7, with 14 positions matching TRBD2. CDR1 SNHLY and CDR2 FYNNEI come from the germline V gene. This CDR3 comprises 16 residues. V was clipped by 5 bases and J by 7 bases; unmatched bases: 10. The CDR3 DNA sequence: TGTGCCAGCAGTCGCCGACTAGCGGGAGGGTTTACGGAGCAGTACTTC. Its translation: CASSRRLAGGFTEQYF.

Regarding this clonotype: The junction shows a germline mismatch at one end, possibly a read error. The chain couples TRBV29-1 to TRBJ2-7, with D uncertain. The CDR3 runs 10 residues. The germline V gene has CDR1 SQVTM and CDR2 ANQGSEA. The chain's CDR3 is CSVEGPTLTF. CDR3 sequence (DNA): TGCAGCGTTGAAGGGCCAACTTTAACCTTC.

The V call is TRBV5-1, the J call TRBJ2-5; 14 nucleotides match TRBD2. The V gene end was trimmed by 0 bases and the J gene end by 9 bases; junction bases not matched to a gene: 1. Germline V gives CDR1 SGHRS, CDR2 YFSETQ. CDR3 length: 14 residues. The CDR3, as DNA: TGCGCCAGCAGCTTGGGACTAGCGGGGGGGGCCCAGTACTTC. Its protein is CASSLGLAGGAQYF.

The CDR3 region has the DNA TGTGCCTGGAGTGTAGGGGACATAGCTAACTATGGCTACACCTTC. Translated: CAWSVGDIANYGYTF. The chain recombines TRBV30 with TRBJ1-2, with a weak D call TRBD1 (6 bases). This CDR3 comprises 15 residues. The V gene lost 0 bases and the J gene lost 0 bases, with 11 bases spanning the gap. CDR1 and CDR2 (germline): GTSNPN, SVGIG (reference sequence).

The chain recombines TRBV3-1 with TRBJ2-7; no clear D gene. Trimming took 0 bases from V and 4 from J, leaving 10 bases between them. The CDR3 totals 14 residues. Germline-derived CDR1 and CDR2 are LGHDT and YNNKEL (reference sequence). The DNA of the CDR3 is TGTGCCAGCAGCCAAGAAAGCCTGGATTACGAGCAGTACTTC. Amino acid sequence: CASSQESLDYEQYF.

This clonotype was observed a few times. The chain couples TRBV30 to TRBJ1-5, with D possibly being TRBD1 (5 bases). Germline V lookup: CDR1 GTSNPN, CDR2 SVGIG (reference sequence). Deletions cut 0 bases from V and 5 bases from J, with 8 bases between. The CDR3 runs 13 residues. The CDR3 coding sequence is TGTGCCTGGAGTGTACAAGGGGATCAGCCCCAGCATTTT. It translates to CAWSVQGDQPQHF.

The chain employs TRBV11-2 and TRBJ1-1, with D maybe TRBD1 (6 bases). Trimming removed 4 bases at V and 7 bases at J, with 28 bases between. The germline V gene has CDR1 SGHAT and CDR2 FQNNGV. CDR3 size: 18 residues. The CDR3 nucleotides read TGTGCCAGCAGCTCCCGGGGGGGCGGGACGGGAACTATTGATGAAGCTTTCTTT. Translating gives CASSSRGGGTGTIDEAFF.

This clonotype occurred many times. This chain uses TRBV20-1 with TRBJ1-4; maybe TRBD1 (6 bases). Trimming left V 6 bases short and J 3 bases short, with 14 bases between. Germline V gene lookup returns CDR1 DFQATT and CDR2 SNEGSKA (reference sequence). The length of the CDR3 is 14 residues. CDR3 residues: CSAPTGSSNEKLFF. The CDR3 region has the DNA TGCAGTGCCCCAACAGGGTCGTCTAATGAAAAACTGTTTTTT.

CDR3 sequence reads: CASSNREGDYEQYF. CDR3 sequence (DNA): TGTGCCAGCAGCAACCGGGAAGGAGACTACGAGCAGTACTTC. The V and J genes are TRBV4-2 and TRBJ2-7; a weak D match, TRBD2 (5 bases). The CDR3 is 14 residues long. The V gene's germline CDR1 is LGHNA and CDR2 YNFKEQ. V dropped 5 bases and J dropped 3 bases, with 14 bases sitting between them.

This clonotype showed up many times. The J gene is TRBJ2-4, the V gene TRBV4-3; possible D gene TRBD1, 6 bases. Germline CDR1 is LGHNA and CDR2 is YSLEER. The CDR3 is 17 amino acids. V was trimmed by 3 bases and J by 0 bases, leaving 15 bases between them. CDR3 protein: CASSQTTGSLAKNIQYF. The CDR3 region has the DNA TGCGCCAGCAGCCAGACTACAGGGTCCCTAGCCAAAAACATTCAGTACTTC.

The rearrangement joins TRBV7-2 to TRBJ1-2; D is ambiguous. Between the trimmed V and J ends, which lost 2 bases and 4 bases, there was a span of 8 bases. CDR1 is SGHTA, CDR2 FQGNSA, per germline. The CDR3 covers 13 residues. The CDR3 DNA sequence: TGTGCCAGCAGCTTACCCGGGTCCTATGGCTACACCTTC. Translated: CASSLPGSYGYTF.

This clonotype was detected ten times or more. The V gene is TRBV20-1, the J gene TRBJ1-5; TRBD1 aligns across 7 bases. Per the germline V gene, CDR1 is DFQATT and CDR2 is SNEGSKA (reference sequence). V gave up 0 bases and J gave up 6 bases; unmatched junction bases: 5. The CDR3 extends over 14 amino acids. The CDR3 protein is CSARETGFVQPQHF. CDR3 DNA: TGCAGTGCTAGAGAGACAGGGTTCGTTCAGCCCCAGCATTTT.

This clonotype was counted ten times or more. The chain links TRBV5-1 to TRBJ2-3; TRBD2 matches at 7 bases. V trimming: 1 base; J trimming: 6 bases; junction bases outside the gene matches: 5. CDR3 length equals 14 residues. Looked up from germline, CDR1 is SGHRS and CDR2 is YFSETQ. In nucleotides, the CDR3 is TGCGCCAGCAGCTTGAGATCCGGGGGGGATACGCAGTATTTT. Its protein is CASSLRSGGDTQYF.

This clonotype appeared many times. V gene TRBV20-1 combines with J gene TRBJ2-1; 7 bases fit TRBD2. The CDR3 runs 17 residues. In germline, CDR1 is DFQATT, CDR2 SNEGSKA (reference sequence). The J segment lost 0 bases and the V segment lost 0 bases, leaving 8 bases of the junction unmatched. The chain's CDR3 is CSARDPMGTNSYNEQFF. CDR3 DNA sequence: TGCAGTGCTAGAGATCCGATGGGGACTAACTCCTACAATGAGCAGTTCTTC.

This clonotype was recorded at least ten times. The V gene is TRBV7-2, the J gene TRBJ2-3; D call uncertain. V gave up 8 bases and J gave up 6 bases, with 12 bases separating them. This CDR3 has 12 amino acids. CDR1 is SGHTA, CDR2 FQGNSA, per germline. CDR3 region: CASDNSGDTQYF. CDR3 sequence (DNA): TGTGCCAGCGACAATTCCGGGGATACGCAGTATTTT.

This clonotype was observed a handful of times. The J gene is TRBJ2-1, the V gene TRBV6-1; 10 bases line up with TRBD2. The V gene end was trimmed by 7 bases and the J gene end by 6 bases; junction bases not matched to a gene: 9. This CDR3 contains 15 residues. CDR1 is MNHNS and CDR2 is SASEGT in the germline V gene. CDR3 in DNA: TGTGCCAGCAAGACAGCGGGAGGGTCATTCAATGAGCAGTTCTTC. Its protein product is CASKTAGGSFNEQFF.

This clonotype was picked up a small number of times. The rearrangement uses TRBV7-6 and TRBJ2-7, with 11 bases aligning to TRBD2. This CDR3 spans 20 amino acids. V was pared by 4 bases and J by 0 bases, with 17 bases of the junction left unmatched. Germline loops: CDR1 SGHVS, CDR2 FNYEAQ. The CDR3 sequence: CASSSSLAGGTLRSSYEQYF. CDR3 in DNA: TGTGCCAGCAGCTCCTCCCTAGCGGGAGGAACCCTACGAAGCTCCTACGAGCAGTACTTC.

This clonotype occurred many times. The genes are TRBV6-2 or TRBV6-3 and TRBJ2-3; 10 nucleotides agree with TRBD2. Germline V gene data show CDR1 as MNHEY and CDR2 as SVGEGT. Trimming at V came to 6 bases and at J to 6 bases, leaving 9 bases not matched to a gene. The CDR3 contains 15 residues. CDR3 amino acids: CASRAGTSVRDTQYF. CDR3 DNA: TGTGCCAGCAGGGCCGGGACTAGCGTTCGGGATACGCAGTATTTT.